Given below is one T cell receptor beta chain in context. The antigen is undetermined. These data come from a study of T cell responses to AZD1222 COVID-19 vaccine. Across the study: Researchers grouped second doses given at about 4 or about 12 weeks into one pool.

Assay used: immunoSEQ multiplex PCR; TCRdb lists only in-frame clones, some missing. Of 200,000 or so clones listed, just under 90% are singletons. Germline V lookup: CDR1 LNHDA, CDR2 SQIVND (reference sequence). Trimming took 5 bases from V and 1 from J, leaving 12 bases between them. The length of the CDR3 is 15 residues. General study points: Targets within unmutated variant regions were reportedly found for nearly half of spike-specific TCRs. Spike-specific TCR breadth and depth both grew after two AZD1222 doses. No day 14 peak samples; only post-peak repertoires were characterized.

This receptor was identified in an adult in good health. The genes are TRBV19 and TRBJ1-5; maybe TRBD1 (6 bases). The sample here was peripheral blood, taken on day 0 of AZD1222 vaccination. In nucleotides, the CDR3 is TGTGCCAGTAGTGTCGGACAGTTAAGCAATCAGCCCCAGCATTTT. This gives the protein CASSVGQLSNQPQHF.